The entry that follows covers one T cell receptor beta chain sequence. Its antigen specificity is not known. Base qualities are not at hand, and no much larger clone is one base apart. This sample stems from a study of blood T cell repertoires in COVID-19 (dated by TCRdb to the early 2020s). About the study as a whole: Collaborator samples came from the United States, Italy and Spain and covered acute and convalescent phases of COVID-19. The prospective study material was composed of cDNA or gDNA derived from T cells, B-cell-depleted T cells, or PBMCs. A freely available public database, intended as a resource for researchers studying the immune response to SARS-CoV-2, is where the repertoires were released. Nearly every sample came with metadata listing a de-identified subject ID, COVID-19 status, age in years and sex. Where available, HLA class I and class II types were obtained from metadata supplied by the sample provider rather than from assay-based typing. Samples were obtained from the ongoing ImmuneRACE study (first 160 participants) and from approximately 1,200 subjects provided by 6 global collaborators. Subjects who had been exposed to COVID-19, were actively infected with it, or had recovered from it provided the deeply sampled blood TCRbeta repertoires that made up the dataset.

TCRbeta CDR3 regions were amplified from genomic DNA by means of the immunoSEQ Assay, a bias-controlled multiplex PCR. As for how the authors treated the data: Within the assay, amplification of reference gene primers was used to estimate how many nucleated cells each sample contained. Sequence reads were collapsed and filtered to measure the absolute abundance of every unique TCRbeta CDR3 rearrangement. For each sample, productive Simpson clonality was calculated as the square root of Simpson's diversity index over productive rearrangements. What TCRdb holds here is the immuneACCESS table cut down to in-frame rearrangements. Part of the clones is not present; checked against another copy, under half of the missing clones reflect an unresolved V gene, and the others are unexplained. V, J and clone size are those of that table, while D and trimming were read from the DNA. The sample table contains 40,000 to 50,000 clones; only one count was recorded for 75% to 95% of them. The top ten hold approximately 6.4% of the sample.

Each collaborating institution followed its own protocols to collect whole blood in K2EDTA tubes. Collaborator samples were shipped for TCRbeta analysis as frozen whole blood, isolated PBMCs, or DNA extracted from either sample type. Trimming takes 7 bases off V and 2 bases off J; junction bases not matched to a gene: 6. The CDR3 goes from the cysteine to the phenylalanine over 14 residues. CDR3 DNA only is kept here, 42 bases in frame from base 1. CDR1 and CDR2 (MNHEY, SVGAGI) derive from the germline V gene. Overall study outcomes, separate from this receptor: How much clinical and demographic metadata was included differed by source and by participant, and the metadata was provided uncurated.

The sequenced sample was peripheral blood. The chain employs TRBV6-5 and TRBJ1-2, and 8 junction bases match TRBD1. The TCR comes from a man between 70 and 80 years old with active COVID-19. The DNA is as follows: TGTGCCAGCATAAAGGACAGGGTGAACTATGGCTACACCTTC. Its translation reads: CASIKDRVNYGYTF.